The 18 T cell receptor beta chains reported below all come from one sample, sequenced in a study of OX40 agonist ivuxolimab in advanced cancers. Measured with immunoSEQ multiplex PCR; TCRdb has only the in-frame clones, and not every one. The sample consists of roughly 80,000 clones, 83% of them appearing once. Sequencing used CD4+ or CD8+ T cells sorted from blood, obtained in a trial of the OX40 agonist ivuxolimab. These receptors all come from an adult with an advanced solid tumor such as melanoma, head and neck, liver or kidney cancer.

The rearrangement uses TRBV7-9 and TRBJ2-5; TRBD2 aligns across 12 bases. CDR3 length: 15 residues. CDR1 is SEHNR and CDR2 is FQNEAQ in the germline V gene (reference sequence). Unmatched junction bases numbered 3, after V lost 5 bases and J lost 2 bases. DNA of the CDR3: TGTGCCAGCAGCAGTGGACTAGCGGGACAAGAGACCCAGTACTTC. Translation gives CASSSGLAGQETQYF.

The chain joins TRBV2 to TRBJ1-2; the D is unclear. CDR1 and CDR2 from the germline V gene are SNHLY and FYNNEI. V shed 7 bases and J shed 3 bases, with 12 bases lying between them. There are 13 residues in the CDR3. The CDR3 DNA follows: TGTGCCAGCATCCGGGAGAAGTACTATGGCTACACCTTC. Translation gives CASIREKYYGYTF.

The chain carries TRBV4-1 and TRBJ1-3; no clear D gene. Germline CDR1 MGHRA, CDR2 YSYEKL. V was clipped by 1 base and J by 0 bases, with 10 bases between them. The CDR3 totals 16 residues. The DNA of the CDR3 is TGCGCCAGCAGCCAAGTCCAGGCGAGCTCTGGAAACACCATATATTTT. Amino acid sequence: CASSQVQASSGNTIYF.

On this clone: The junction departs from germline at one end; a sequencing error may be responsible. This rearrangement joins TRBV18 to TRBJ2-7; D tentatively reads TRBD1 or TRBD2 (5 bases each). The CDR3 has 16 residues. Germline CDR1 reads KGHSH; CDR2 reads LQKENI. CDR3 nucleotides: TGTGCCAGCTCCCCACCGGGGCAGGGACCCTTCTACGAGCAGTACTTC. Amino acids: CASSPPGQGPFYEQYF.

This chain links TRBV6-5 with TRBJ2-7, with D tentatively TRBD2 (5 bases). Trimming shortened V by 8 bases and J by 7 bases, and 12 bases separated the two germline ends. Germline V gives CDR1 MNHEY, CDR2 SVGAGI. CDR3 length: 11 residues. DNA for the CDR3: TGTGCCAGCGAGGGCTCGGATGAGCAGTACTTC. Translated, it gives CASEGSDEQYF.

The chain uses TRBV19 and TRBJ2-3, with 7 bases lining up with TRBD2. Trimming took 4 bases from V and 4 from J; bases not matched to a gene: 5. Germline CDR1 LNHDA, CDR2 SQIVND (reference sequence). The CDR3 is 14 residues long. The CDR3 region is CASSRGGGPDTQYF. The DNA for the CDR3 is TGTGCCAGTAGTAGGGGGGGAGGCCCAGATACGCAGTATTTT.

The chain joins TRBV30 to TRBJ1-2; a weak D match, TRBD1 (5 bases). CDR3 length: 15 residues. With 2 bases removed from V and 0 bases from J, the gap between germline ends came to 13 bases. CDR1 is GTSNPN, CDR2 SVGIG, per germline (reference sequence). Here the CDR3 reads CAWSPVTEPNYGYTF. The CDR3 DNA reads as TGTGCCTGGAGTCCTGTGACAGAACCTAACTATGGCTACACCTTC.

This clone was recorded once. This rearrangement joins TRBV7-2 to TRBJ1-1; 7 positions agree with TRBD1. The CDR3 spans 13 residues. V shed 3 bases and J 11 bases; nucleotides not matched to a gene: 9. The germline V gene has CDR1 SGHTA and CDR2 FQGNSA. Here the CDR3 DNA reads TGTGCCAGCAGCTTTACAGGGGCGCCGGGTGCTTTCTTT. Protein: CASSFTGAPGAFF.

V gene TRBV7-2 combines with J gene TRBJ1-1, with TRBD1 matching 11 bases. V was pared by 5 bases and J by 5 bases, with 10 bases of the junction left unmatched. This CDR3 has 16 amino acids. CDR1 is SGHTA, CDR2 FQGNSA, per germline. CDR3 DNA sequence: TGTGCCAGCAGCCTCGGACAGGGGGCGCCGGGGACTGAAGCTTTCTTT. Protein product: CASSLGQGAPGTEAFF.

This clone was seen only once. The V call is TRBV27, the J call TRBJ1-5, with D possibly being TRBD1 (6 bases). The length of the CDR3 is 15 residues. V shed 3 bases and J shed 4 bases, with 13 bases lying between them. Germline CDR1 MNHEY, CDR2 SMNVEV (reference sequence). As DNA, the CDR3 is TGTGCCAGCAGTTTTGGGCAGGGGAAGAATCAGCCCCAGCATTTT. This sequence encodes CASSFGQGKNQPQHF.

This chain joins TRBV6-1 and TRBJ2-3, with 11 positions matching TRBD2. Trimming took 4 bases from V and 2 from J; bases not matched to a gene: 2. From germline, CDR1 is MNHNS and CDR2 SASEGT. This CDR3 has 15 amino acids. This CDR3 reads CASSALAGVTDTQYF. Written as DNA, the CDR3 is TGTGCCAGCAGTGCACTAGCGGGGGTCACAGATACGCAGTATTTT.

A few counts support this clone. The rearrangement links TRBV19 to TRBJ2-2; a possible D gene is TRBD2 (6 bases). The CDR3 covers 15 residues. CDR1 and CDR2 (germline): LNHDA, SQIVND (reference sequence). The ends were cut back, 6 bases at V and 6 bases at J, with 17 bases in the middle. Written as DNA, the CDR3 is TGTGCCAGTAGCATGCGGCGGGGCCTCCCCGGGGAGCTGTTTTTT. Amino acid sequence: CASSMRRGLPGELFF.

J is TRBJ1-2 and V is TRBV5-1; 8 nucleotides match TRBD1. V lost 3 bases to trimming and J lost 5 bases; unmatched junction nucleotides: 9. Germline V gene data show CDR1 as SGHRS and CDR2 as YFSETQ. The CDR3 is 15 amino acids. CDR3 sequence: CASSSTGASTYGYTF. The CDR3 DNA follows: TGCGCCAGCAGCTCGACAGGGGCCTCTACTTATGGCTACACCTTC. Full variable domain (rest looked up from reference TRBV5-1 and TRBJ1-2): KAGVTQTPRYLIKTRGQQVTLSCSPISGHRSVSWYQQTPGQGLQFLFEYFSETQRNKGNFPGRFSGRQFSNSRSEMNVSTLELGDSALYLCASSSTGASTYGYTFGSGTRLTVV.

This CDR3 is CASSASRVGELFF. The CDR3 DNA reads as TGTGCCAGCAGCGCCTCTAGAGTCGGGGAGCTGTTTTTT. The rearrangement joins TRBV7-2 to TRBJ2-2; D unclear. V lost 5 bases and J lost 7, with 11 bases in between. This CDR3 is built from 13 residues. The germline V gene encodes CDR1 SGHTA and CDR2 FQGNSA.

V and J are TRBV7-2 and TRBJ1-1, with unresolved D. Germline V gene sequence: CDR1 SGHTA, CDR2 FQGNSA. The CDR3 is made up of 16 amino acids. V was trimmed by 5 bases and J by 0 bases, leaving 16 bases between them. CDR3 residues: CASSPVSGEMNTEAFF. CDR3 coding DNA: TGTGCCAGCAGCCCCGTTTCAGGCGAAATGAACACTGAAGCTTTCTTT. The full variable domain, in which reference TRBV7-2 and TRBJ1-1 provide the parts outside the CDR3, is GAGVSQSPSNKVTEKGKDVELRCDPISGHTALYWYRQSLGQGLEFLIYFQGNSAPDKSGLPSDRFSAERTGGSVSTLTIQRTQQEDSAVYLCASSPVSGEMNTEAFFGQGTRLTVV.

A single count supports this clone. This chain connects TRBV7-2 to TRBJ2-3; D is ambiguous. The CDR3 is 16 amino acids. Germline loops: CDR1 SGHTA, CDR2 FQGNSA. Trimming stripped 1 base from V and 1 base from J, with 12 bases between. In DNA form, the CDR3 reads TGTGCCAGCAGCTTAGAGCCCGCAGTTGGCACAGATACGCAGTATTTT. It specifies CASSLEPAVGTDTQYF.

This clone has just one count. V and J are TRBV6-1 and TRBJ1-4, with D unclear. This CDR3 is built from 11 residues. With 5 bases removed from V and 7 bases from J, the gap between germline ends came to 5 bases. The germline V gene has CDR1 MNHNS and CDR2 SASEGT. The CDR3 spells CASSSGEKLFF. Written as DNA, the CDR3 is TGTGCCAGCAGTTCAGGTGAAAAACTGTTTTTT.

This clone was seen just once. The rearrangement uses TRBV2 and TRBJ1-5; D not certain. The CDR3 spans 13 residues. Germline CDR1 reads SNHLY; CDR2 reads FYNNEI. Between the trimmed V and J ends, which lost 5 bases and 0 bases, there was a span of 5 bases. The CDR3 region is CASSYNSNQPQHF. In DNA, the CDR3 is TGTGCCAGCAGTTACAATAGCAATCAGCCCCAGCATTTT. Combining the CDR3 with reference TRBV2 and TRBJ1-5 gives the whole variable domain EPEVTQTPSHQVTQMGQEVILRCVPISNHLYFYWYRQILGQKVEFLVSFYNNEISEKSEIFDDQFSVERPDGSNFTLKIRSTKLEDSAMYFCASSYNSNQPQHFGDGTRLSIL.